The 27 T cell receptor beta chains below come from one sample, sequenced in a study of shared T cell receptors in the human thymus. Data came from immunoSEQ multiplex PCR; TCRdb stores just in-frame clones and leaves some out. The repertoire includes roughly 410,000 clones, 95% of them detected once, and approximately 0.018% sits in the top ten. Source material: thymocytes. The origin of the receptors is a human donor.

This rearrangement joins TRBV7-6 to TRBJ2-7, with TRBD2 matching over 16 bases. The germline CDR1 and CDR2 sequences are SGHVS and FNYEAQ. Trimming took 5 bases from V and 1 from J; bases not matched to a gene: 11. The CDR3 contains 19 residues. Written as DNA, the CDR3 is TGTGCCAGCAGCACTGACCCGGGACTAGCGGGAGGGAGGTCCTACGAGCAGTACTTC. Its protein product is CASSTDPGLAGGRSYEQYF. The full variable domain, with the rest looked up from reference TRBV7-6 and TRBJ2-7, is GAGVSQSPRYKVTKRGQDVALRCDPISGHVSLYWYRQALGQGPEFLTYFNYEAQQDKSGLPNDRFSAERPEGSISTLTIQRTEQRDSAMYRCASSTDPGLAGGRSYEQYFGPGTRLTVT.

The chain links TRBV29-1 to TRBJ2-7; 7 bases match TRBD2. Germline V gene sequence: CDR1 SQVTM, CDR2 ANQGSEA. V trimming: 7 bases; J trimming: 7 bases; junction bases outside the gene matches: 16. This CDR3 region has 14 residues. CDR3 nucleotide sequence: TGCAGCGCTAGGGAAGCGGGAAGGGTAGGAGAGCAGTACTTC. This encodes CSAREAGRVGEQYF.

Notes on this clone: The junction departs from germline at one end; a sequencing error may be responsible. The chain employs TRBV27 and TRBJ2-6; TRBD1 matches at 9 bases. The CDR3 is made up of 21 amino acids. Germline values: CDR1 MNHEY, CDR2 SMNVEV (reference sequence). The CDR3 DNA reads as TGTGCCTGCAGTTTATCTTCCGGGACAGGGCCTTTCTACTCTGGGGCCAACGTCCTGACTTTC. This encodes CACSLSSGTGPFYSGANVLTF. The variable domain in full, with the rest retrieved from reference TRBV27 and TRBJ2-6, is EAQVTQNPRYLITVTGKKLTVTCSQNMNHEYMSWYRQDPGLGLRQIYYSMNVEVTDKGDVPEGYKVSRKEKRNFPLILESPSPNQTSLYFCACSLSSGTGPFYSGANVLTFGAGSRLTVL.

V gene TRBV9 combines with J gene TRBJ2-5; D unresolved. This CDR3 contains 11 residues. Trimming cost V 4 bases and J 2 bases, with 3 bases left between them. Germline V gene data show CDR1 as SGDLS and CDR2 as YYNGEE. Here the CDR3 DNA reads TGTGCCAGCAGCCATCAAGAGACCCAGTACTTC. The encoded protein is CASSHQETQYF.

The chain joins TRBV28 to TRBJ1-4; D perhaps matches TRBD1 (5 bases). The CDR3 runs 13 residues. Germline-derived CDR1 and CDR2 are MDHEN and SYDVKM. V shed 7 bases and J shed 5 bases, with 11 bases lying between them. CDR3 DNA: TGTGCCAGCATCCCGGAGGGGAATGAAAAACTGTTTTTT. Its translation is CASIPEGNEKLFF.

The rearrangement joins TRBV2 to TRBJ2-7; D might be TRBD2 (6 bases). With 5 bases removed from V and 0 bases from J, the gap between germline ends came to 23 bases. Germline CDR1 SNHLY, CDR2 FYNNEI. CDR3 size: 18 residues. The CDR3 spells CASSPLTSPPSFSYEQYF. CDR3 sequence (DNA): TGTGCCAGCAGTCCTCTAACTAGCCCACCCTCCTTCTCCTACGAGCAGTACTTC.

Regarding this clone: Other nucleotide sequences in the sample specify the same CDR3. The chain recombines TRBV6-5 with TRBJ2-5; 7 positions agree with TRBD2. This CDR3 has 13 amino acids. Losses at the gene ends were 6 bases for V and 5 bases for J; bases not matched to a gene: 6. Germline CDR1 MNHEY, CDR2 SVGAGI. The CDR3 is CASSSPGRETQYF. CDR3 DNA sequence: TGTGCCAGCAGCTCTCCCGGGAGGGAGACCCAGTACTTC.

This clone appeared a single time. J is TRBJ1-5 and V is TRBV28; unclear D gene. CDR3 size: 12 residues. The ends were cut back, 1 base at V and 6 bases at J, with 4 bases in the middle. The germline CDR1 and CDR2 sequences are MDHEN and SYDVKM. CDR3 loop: CASSLSGQPQHF. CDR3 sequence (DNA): TGTGCCAGCAGTTTATCGGGTCAGCCCCAGCATTTT.

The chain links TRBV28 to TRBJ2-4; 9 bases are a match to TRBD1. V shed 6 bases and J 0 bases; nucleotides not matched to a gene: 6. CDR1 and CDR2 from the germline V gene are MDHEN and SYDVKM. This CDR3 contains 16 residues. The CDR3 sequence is CASRPPDRGAKNIQYF. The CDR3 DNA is TGTGCCAGCAGACCGCCGGACAGGGGAGCCAAAAACATTCAGTACTTC. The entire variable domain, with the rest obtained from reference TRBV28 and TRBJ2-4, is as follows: DVKVTQSSRYLVKRTGEKVFLECVQDMDHENMFWYRQDPGLGLRLIYFSYDVKMKEKGDIPEGYSVSREKKERFSLILESASTNQTSMYLCASRPPDRGAKNIQYFGAGTRLSVL.

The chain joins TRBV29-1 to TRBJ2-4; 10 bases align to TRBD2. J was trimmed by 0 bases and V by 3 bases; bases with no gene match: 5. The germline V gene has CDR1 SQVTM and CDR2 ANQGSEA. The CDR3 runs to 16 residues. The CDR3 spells CSVDGLADLAKNIQYF. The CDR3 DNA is TGCAGCGTTGACGGACTAGCGGACTTAGCCAAAAACATTCAGTACTTC.

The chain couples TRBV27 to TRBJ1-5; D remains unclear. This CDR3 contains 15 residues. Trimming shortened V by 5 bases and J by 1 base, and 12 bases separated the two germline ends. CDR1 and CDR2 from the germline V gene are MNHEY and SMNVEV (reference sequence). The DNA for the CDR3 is TGTGCCAGCAGTCCCTTAAAGGGAAGCAATCAGCCCCAGCATTTT. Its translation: CASSPLKGSNQPQHF.

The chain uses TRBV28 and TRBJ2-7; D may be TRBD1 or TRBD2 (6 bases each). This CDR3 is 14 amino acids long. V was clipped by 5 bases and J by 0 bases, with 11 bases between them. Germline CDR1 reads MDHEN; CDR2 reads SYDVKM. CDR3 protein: CASSGGQHSYEQYF. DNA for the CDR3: TGTGCCAGCAGTGGGGGGCAACACTCCTACGAGCAGTACTTC.

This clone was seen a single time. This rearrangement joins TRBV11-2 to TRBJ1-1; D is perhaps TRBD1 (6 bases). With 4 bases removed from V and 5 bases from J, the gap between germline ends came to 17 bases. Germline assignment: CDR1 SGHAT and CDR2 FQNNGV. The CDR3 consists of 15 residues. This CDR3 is CASSSRGDKMTEAFF. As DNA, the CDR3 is TGTGCCAGCAGCTCAAGGGGGGACAAGATGACTGAAGCTTTCTTT.

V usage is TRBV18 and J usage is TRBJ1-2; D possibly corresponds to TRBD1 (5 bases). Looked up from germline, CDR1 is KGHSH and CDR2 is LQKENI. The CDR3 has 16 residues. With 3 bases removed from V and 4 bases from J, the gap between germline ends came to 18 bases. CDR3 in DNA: TGTGCCAGCTCACCCCCCTCATGGGGCCGCAGCTATGGCTACACCTTC. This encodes CASSPPSWGRSYGYTF.

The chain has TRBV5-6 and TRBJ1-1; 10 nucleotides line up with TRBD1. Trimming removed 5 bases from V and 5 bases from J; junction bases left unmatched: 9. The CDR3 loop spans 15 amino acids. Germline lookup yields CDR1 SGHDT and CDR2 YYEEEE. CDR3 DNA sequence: TGTGCCAGCAGACCGTGGACAGGGGGATGGACTGAAGCTTTCTTT. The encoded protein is CASRPWTGGWTEAFF.

CDR3 in DNA: TGTGCCAGCAGTGAATATTTGGCGCCCCGGTTCGATGAGCAGTTCTTC. Protein sequence: CASSEYLAPRFDEQFF. V is TRBV25-1 and J is TRBJ2-1; D uncertain. The CDR3 contains 16 residues. Germline V gene lookup returns CDR1 MGHDK and CDR2 SYGVNS. V lost 0 bases and J 8 bases, leaving 17 bases between the germline ends.

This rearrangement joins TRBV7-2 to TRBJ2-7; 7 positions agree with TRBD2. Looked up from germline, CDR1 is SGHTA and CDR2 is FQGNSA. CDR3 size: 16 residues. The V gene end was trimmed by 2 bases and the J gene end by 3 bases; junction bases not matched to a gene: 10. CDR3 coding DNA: TGTGCCAGCAGCTTATCGGGGGAGGGAGGCCTCTACGAGCAGTACTTC. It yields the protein CASSLSGEGGLYEQYF.

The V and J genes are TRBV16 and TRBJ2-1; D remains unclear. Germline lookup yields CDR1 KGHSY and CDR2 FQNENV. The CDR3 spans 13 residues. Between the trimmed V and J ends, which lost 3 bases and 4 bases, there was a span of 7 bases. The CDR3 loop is CASSHRRYNEQFF. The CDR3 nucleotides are TGTGCCAGCAGCCATAGGCGGTACAATGAGCAGTTCTTC.

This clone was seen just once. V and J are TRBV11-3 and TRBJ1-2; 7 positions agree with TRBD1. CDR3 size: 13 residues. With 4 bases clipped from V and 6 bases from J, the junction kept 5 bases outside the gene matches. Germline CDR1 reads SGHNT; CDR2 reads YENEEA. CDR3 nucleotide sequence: TGTGCCAGCAGCTCGACAGGGTTGGATGGCTACACCTTC. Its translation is CASSSTGLDGYTF. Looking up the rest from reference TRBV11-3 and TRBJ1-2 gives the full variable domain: EAGVVQSPRYKIIEKKQPVAFWCNPISGHNTLYWYLQNLGQGPELLIRYENEEAVDDSQLPKDRFSAERLKGVDSTLKIQPAELGDSAVYLCASSSTGLDGYTFGSGTRLTVV.

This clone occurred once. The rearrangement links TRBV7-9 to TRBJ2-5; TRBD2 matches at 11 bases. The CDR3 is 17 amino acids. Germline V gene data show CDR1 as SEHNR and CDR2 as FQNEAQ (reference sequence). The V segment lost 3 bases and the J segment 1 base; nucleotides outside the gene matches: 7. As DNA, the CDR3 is TGTGCCAGCAGCTTCTCTAGCGGGAGGCCAACCCAAGAGACCCAGTACTTC. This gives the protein CASSFSSGRPTQETQYF.

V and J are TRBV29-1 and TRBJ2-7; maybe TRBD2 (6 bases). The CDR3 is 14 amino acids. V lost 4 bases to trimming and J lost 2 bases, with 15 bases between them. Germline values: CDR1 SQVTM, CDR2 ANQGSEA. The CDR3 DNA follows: TGCAGCGTTGTTCGTCTAGCGTCACCCTACGAGCAGTACTTC. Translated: CSVVRLASPYEQYF.

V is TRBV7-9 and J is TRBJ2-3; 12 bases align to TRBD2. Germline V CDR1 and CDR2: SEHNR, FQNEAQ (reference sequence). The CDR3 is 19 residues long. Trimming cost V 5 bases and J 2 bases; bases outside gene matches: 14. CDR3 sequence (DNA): TGTGCCAGCAGCATCGGACTGCGGACTAGCGGGAATTACACAGATACGCAGTATTTT. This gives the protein CASSIGLRTSGNYTDTQYF.

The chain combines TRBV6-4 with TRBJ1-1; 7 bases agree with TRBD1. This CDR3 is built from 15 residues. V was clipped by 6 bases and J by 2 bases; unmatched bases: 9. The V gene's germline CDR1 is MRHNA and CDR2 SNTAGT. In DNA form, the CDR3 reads TGTGCCAGCAGAAAGACAGGGAGGTTTAACACTGAAGCTTTCTTT. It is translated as CASRKTGRFNTEAFF.

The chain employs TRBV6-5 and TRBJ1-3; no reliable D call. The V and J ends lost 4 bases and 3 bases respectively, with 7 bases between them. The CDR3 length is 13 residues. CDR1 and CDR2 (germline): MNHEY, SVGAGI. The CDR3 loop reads CASSFIGGNTIYF. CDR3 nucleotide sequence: TGTGCCAGCAGTTTCATTGGTGGAAACACCATATATTTT.

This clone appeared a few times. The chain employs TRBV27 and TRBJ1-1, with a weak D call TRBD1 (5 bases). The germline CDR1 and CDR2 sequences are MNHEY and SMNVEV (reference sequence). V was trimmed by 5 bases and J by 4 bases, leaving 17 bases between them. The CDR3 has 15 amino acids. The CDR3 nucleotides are TGTGCCAGCAGTCCCGCCGGGGCAGGGTGCACTGAAGCTTTCTTT. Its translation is CASSPAGAGCTEAFF.

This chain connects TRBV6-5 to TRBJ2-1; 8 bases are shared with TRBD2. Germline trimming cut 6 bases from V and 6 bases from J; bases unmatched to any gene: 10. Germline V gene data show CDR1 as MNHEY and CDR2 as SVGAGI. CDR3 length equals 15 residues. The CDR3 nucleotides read TGTGCCAGCAGCCGACGGGGCGGGAGGCTCAATGAGCAGTTCTTC. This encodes CASSRRGGRLNEQFF.

The CDR3 DNA reads as TGTGCCAGCAGTGAAGGGACAGGGGGCTCTACAACTAATGAAAAACTGTTTTTT. Protein: CASSEGTGGSTTNEKLFF. The chain recombines TRBV2 with TRBJ1-4, with 11 bases fitting TRBD1. Germline trimming cut 1 base from V and 0 bases from J; bases unmatched to any gene: 4. The CDR3 is 18 amino acids. Germline loops: CDR1 SNHLY, CDR2 FYNNEI.